A selection of T cell receptor beta chains follows, all from one sample in a study of PD-1 blockade in classical Hodgkin lymphoma. TCRdb's table, derived via immunoSEQ multiplex PCR, lists solely in-frame clones and lacks some. Of about 97,000 clones in the sample, roughly 83% were seen once. The source was peripheral blood mononuclear cells (PBMCs), collected at baseline. The receptors here all came from a human donor with classical Hodgkin lymphoma. The conserved cysteine and the conserved F or W are not part of the CDR3 here. Size tells how often a clone was seen (once, few, many) or the class of an expanded clone, and some rows leave it out.

clone_size,v_call,cdr3_aa
.,TRBV7-9,ASSLEVDRGRYEKLF
.,TRBV5-6,ASSIQTDTQY
few,TRBV27,ATRRGSNQPQH
.,TRBV25-1,ASSVGQGGNSPLH
.,TRBV5-6,ASSDTRDGYSPLH
.,TRBV9,ASSTNQETQY
.,TRBV6-1,ASRPLARDYEQY
.,TRBV2,ASDGLAGGSETQY
few,TRBV12-5,ASGTGTGATWGYGYT
.,TRBV7-8,ASSLGTGTYEQY
.,TRBV5-6,ASSATGPQGEQY
.,TRBV7-8,ASSFGHGQGTTDTQY
.,TRBV11-2,ASSLGLASGDTQY
.,TRBV5-1,ASSLDWSSYNEQF
.,TRBV5-6,ASSGTSGGNIQY
.,TRBV9,ASTPHLSVAVTDTQY
.,TRBV5-1,ASSPGTNSYNEQF
.,TRBV7-3,ASGGGRENEQF
.,TRBV28,ASSPPGRTEAF
.,TRBV10-3,AINSGRARTGELF
.,TRBV9,ASSVVWDGEAF
.,TRBV7-9,ASSTMQGADTEAF
few,TRBV5-1,ASSLGLANTGELF
.,TRBV19,ASSIVGGNIQY
.,TRBV10-3,AISESGQTNEKLF